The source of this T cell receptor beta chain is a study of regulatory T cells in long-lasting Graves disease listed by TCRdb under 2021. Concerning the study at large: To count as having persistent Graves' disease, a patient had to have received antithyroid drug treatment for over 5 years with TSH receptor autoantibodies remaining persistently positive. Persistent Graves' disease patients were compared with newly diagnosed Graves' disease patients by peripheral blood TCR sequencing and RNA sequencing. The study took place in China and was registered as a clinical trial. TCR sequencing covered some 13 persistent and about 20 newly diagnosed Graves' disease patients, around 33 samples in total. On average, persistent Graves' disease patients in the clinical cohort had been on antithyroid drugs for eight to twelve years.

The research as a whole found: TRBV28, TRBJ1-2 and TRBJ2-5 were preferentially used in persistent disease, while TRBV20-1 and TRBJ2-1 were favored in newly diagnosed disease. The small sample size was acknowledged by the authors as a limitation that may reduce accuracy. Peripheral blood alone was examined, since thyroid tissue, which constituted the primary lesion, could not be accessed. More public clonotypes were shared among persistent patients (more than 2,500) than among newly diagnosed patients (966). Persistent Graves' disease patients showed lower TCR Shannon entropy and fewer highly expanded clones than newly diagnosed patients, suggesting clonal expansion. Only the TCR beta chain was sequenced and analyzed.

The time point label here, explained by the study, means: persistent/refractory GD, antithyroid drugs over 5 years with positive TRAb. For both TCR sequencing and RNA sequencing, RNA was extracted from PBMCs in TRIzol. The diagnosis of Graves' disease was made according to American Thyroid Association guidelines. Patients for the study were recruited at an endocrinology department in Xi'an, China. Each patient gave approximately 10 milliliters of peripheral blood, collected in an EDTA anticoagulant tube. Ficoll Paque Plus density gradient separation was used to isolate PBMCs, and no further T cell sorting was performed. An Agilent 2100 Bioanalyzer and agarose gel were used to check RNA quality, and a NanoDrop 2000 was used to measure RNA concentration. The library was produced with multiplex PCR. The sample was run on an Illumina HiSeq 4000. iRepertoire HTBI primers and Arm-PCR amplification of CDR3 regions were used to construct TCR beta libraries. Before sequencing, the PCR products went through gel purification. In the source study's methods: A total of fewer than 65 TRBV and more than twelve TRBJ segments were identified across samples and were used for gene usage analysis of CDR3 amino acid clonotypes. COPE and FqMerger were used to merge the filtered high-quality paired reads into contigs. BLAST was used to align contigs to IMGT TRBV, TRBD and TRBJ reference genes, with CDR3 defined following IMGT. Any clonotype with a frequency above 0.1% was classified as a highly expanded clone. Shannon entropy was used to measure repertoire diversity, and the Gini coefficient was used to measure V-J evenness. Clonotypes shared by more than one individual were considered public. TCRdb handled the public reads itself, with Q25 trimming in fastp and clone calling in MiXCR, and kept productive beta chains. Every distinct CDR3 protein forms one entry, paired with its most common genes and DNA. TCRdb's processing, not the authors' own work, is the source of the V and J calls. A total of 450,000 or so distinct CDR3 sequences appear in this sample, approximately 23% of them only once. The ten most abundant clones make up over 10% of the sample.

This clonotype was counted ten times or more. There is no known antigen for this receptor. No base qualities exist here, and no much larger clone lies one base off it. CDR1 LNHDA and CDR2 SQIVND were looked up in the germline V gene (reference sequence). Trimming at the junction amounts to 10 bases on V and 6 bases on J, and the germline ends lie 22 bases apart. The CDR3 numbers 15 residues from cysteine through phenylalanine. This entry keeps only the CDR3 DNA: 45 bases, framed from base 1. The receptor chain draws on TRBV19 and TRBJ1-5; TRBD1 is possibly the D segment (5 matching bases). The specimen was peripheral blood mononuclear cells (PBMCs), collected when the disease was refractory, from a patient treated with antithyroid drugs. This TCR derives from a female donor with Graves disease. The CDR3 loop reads CATSLGQAGGQPQHF. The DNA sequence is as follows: TGTGCCACCTCCCTGGGGCAGGCGGGGGGTCAGCCCCAGCATTTT.